Presented here are 31 T cell receptor beta chains from one specimen sequenced in a study of blood T cell repertoires in COVID-19. Method: immunoSEQ multiplex PCR; TCRdb's copy keeps in-frame clones and lacks some. The sample comprises some 400,000 clones, over 75% of which are singletons, and 1% to 1.3% rests with the top ten. What was sequenced was PBMCs or T cells enriched from blood (not recorded which). These receptors originate from a man aged 25 to 40 who had recovered from COVID-19.

This clone has more than one count but fewer than ten. V and J are TRBV5-8 and TRBJ2-1, with D tentatively TRBD2 (7 bases). Germline loops: CDR1 SGHTS, CDR2 YDEGEE. This CDR3 contains 15 residues. V was pared by 5 bases and J by 2 bases, with 14 bases between. The CDR3 loop is CASRTGLVAYNEQFF. CDR3 DNA sequence: TGTGCCAGCAGGACAGGACTAGTTGCCTACAATGAGCAGTTCTTC.

This clone was recorded only once. The rearrangement uses TRBV3-1 (or the pseudogene TRBV3-2) and TRBJ1-3; D unresolved. Looked up from germline, CDR1 is LGHDT and CDR2 is YNNKEL (reference sequence). The CDR3 is 15 amino acids. Trimming shortened V by 1 base and J by 4 bases, and 11 bases separated the two germline ends. This CDR3 reads CASSQVGGSGNTIYF. The CDR3 DNA reads TGTGCCAGCAGCCAAGTAGGAGGGTCGGGAAACACCATATATTTT.

This chain links TRBV25-1 with TRBJ2-5, with TRBD2 matching over 10 bases. V lost 5 bases and J lost 5; bases outside the gene matches: 2. Germline V lookup: CDR1 MGHDK, CDR2 SYGVNS. The CDR3 spans 13 residues. The CDR3 DNA reads TGTGCCAGCAGTTTTAGCGGGGGGGAGACCCAGTACTTC. Its protein product is CASSFSGGETQYF.

In its sample, this clone was seen once. This chain connects TRBV5-6 to TRBJ1-5, with 8 bases identical to TRBD1. V lost 4 bases to trimming and J lost 6 bases; unmatched junction nucleotides: 9. Germline V gene data show CDR1 as SGHDT and CDR2 as YYEEEE. The CDR3 has 15 amino acids. In nucleotides, the CDR3 is TGTGCCAGCAGCCGCGGACAGGGAATGGCTCAGCCCCAGCATTTT. Residues: CASSRGQGMAQPQHF.

The CDR3: CASSKARRVGGGELFF. In nucleotides, the CDR3 is TGTGCCAGCAGCAAAGCGCGGAGGGTCGGAGGCGGGGAGCTGTTTTTT. V gene TRBV21-1 combines with J gene TRBJ2-2; TRBD2, the table's D call, was not compared with the DNA. TRBV21-1 is a pseudogene segment. This CDR3 comprises 16 residues.

V and J are TRBV5-1 and TRBJ1-4, with 7 bases lining up with TRBD1. The CDR3 extends over 18 amino acids. V lost 5 bases and J lost 0; bases outside the gene matches: 13. Germline-derived CDR1 and CDR2 are SGHRS and YFSETQ. The CDR3 DNA sequence: TGCGCCAGCAGGAGGTGGACAGGCTCTCTAGCAACTAATGAAAAACTGTTTTTT. The encoded protein is CASRRWTGSLATNEKLFF. The full variable domain, completed using reference TRBV5-1 and TRBJ1-4, is KAGVTQTPRYLIKTRGQQVTLSCSPISGHRSVSWYQQTPGQGLQFLFEYFSETQRNKGNFPGRFSGRQFSNSRSEMNVSTLELGDSALYLCASRRWTGSLATNEKLFFGSGTQLSVL.

The rearrangement uses TRBV27 and TRBJ2-2, with 7 positions matching TRBD2. Germline lookup yields CDR1 MNHEY and CDR2 SMNVEV (reference sequence). V lost 8 bases, J lost 5 bases, and 8 bases stayed unmatched. The CDR3 totals 14 residues. In DNA, the CDR3 is TGTGCCAGCCGGGGCGGGGGAGGGACCGGGGAGCTGTTTTTT. Protein product: CASRGGGGTGELFF.

The CDR3 region is CASSPLTSGSYNEQFF. CDR3 bases: TGTGCCAGCAGCCCCCTGACTAGCGGGAGTTATAATGAGCAGTTCTTC. V gene TRBV5-6 combines with J gene TRBJ2-1; 12 nucleotides line up with TRBD2. With 4 bases clipped from V and 7 bases from J, the junction kept 9 bases outside the gene matches. CDR1 and CDR2 from the germline V gene are SGHDT and YYEEEE. The CDR3 is 16 amino acids.

The rearrangement links TRBV4-1 to TRBJ2-3; D is unclear. The CDR3 runs to 15 residues. Deletions cut 0 bases from V and 12 bases from J, with 19 bases between. The germline CDR1 and CDR2 sequences are MGHRA and YSYEKL. CDR3 amino acids: CASSQEEWVLGPQYF. CDR3 in DNA: TGCGCCAGCAGCCAAGAGGAGTGGGTGCTAGGCCCACAGTATTTT.

The chain recombines TRBV7-2 with TRBJ2-2; TRBD2 matches 7 bases. There are 15 residues in the CDR3. The J segment lost 7 bases and the V segment lost 3 bases, leaving 8 bases of the junction unmatched. CDR1 and CDR2 (germline): SGHTA, FQGNSA. CDR3 sequence reads: CASSLRGGSVGELFF. The CDR3 DNA follows: TGTGCCAGCAGCTTGAGGGGCGGGAGCGTCGGGGAGCTGTTTTTT.

The rearrangement links TRBV27 to TRBJ1-5, with D possibly matching TRBD1 (5 bases). Trimming stripped 2 bases from V and 3 bases from J, with 14 bases between. Germline V gene lookup returns CDR1 MNHEY and CDR2 SMNVEV (reference sequence). The CDR3 runs to 16 residues. The CDR3 spells CASSLRGDRSNQPQHF. The CDR3 DNA is TGTGCCAGCAGTTTAAGGGGCGACAGATCCAATCAGCCCCAGCATTTT.

This clone was recorded a few times. The V gene is TRBV29-1, the J gene TRBJ1-2; 8 positions match TRBD1. Germline V lookup: CDR1 SQVTM, CDR2 ANQGSEA. CDR3 length: 11 residues. Unmatched junction bases numbered 5, after V lost 7 bases and J lost 7 bases. The CDR3 DNA reads as TGCAGCGCGACAGGGGATTTTGGCTACACCTTC. It encodes CSATGDFGYTF.

The chain couples TRBV29-1 to TRBJ1-2, with a weak D call TRBD1 (6 bases). This CDR3 contains 15 residues. Deletions cut 4 bases from V and 0 bases from J, with 15 bases between. Germline V gene lookup returns CDR1 SQVTM and CDR2 ANQGSEA. The CDR3 is CSVGGLAGANYGYTF. The CDR3 DNA follows: TGCAGCGTTGGGGGGCTGGCAGGGGCTAACTATGGCTACACCTTC.

The chain is built from TRBV2 and TRBJ1-2; D may be TRBD1 (5 bases). The CDR3 contains 14 residues. Germline CDR1 SNHLY, CDR2 FYNNEI. V was shortened by 6 bases and J by 1 base, with 12 bases between the two germline ends. DNA of the CDR3: TGTGCCAGCAGCGACAGACACGATAACTATGGCTACACCTTC. This encodes CASSDRHDNYGYTF.

The rearrangement links TRBV28 to TRBJ1-6, with D perhaps matching TRBD1 (5 bases). The CDR3 is 15 residues long. Trimming stripped 7 bases from V and 5 bases from J, with 15 bases between. Germline V gives CDR1 MDHEN, CDR2 SYDVKM. Here the CDR3 DNA reads TGTGCCAGCACCCACGGGGGGAATAATAATTCACCCCTCCACTTT. Translated: CASTHGGNNNSPLHF.

This clone was detected many times. The chain employs TRBV12-5 and TRBJ2-3, with TRBD2 identical over 7 bases. Germline loops: CDR1 LGHNT, CDR2 FRNRAP. The CDR3 runs to 19 residues. Trimming took 5 bases from V and 2 from J; bases not matched to a gene: 19. CDR3 residues: CASGLRPILAGVVTDTQYF. The CDR3 nucleotides are TGTGCTAGTGGTCTAAGACCGATCCTCGCGGGAGTCGTCACAGATACGCAGTATTTT.

The V call is TRBV6-5, the J call TRBJ2-3, with TRBD1 matching over 9 bases. The junction had 7 bases not matched to a gene; V was cut back by 6 bases and J by 3 bases. This CDR3 comprises 15 residues. Germline loops: CDR1 MNHEY, CDR2 SVGAGI. The CDR3 reads CASRLTGGLTDTQYF. The CDR3 DNA follows: TGTGCCAGCAGACTCACAGGGGGCTTGACAGATACGCAGTATTTT.

The chain uses TRBV3-1 (or the pseudogene TRBV3-2) and TRBJ2-7; 11 nucleotides match TRBD1. With 1 base clipped from V and 0 bases from J, the junction kept 20 bases outside the gene matches. The germline gives CDR1 LGHDT, CDR2 YNNKEL (reference sequence). This CDR3 has 22 amino acids. Written as DNA, the CDR3 is TGTGCCAGCAGCCAAGTCCGGGACAGGGGGGGTAGCGGGATCTCAAGCTCCTACGAGCAGTACTTC. The encoded protein is CASSQVRDRGGSGISSSYEQYF.

This chain connects TRBV28 to TRBJ1-2, with D possibly being TRBD1 (6 bases). Trimming shortened V by 6 bases and J by 5 bases, and 13 bases separated the two germline ends. This CDR3 region has 13 residues. Germline CDR1 MDHEN, CDR2 SYDVKM. The CDR3 coding sequence is TGTGCCAGCAGAAACAGGGATTTTTATGGCTACACCTTC. Translating gives CASRNRDFYGYTF.

This sequence joins TRBV27 and TRBJ1-2, with D unclear. There are 13 residues in the CDR3. V lost 6 bases and J 8 bases, leaving 16 bases between the germline ends. Germline V gene lookup returns CDR1 MNHEY and CDR2 SMNVEV (reference sequence). CDR3 bases: TGTGCCAGCAGCCGCGGGCCGACGGGAGGCTACACCTTC. Protein: CASSRGPTGGYTF.

The chain carries TRBV6-5 and TRBJ2-2, with D hard to call. V gave up 5 bases and J gave up 2 bases, with 6 bases separating them. CDR3 length: 13 amino acids. Germline assignment: CDR1 MNHEY and CDR2 SVGAGI. The CDR3 sequence: CASSNTNTGELFF. The CDR3, as DNA: TGTGCCAGCAGTAACACCAACACCGGGGAGCTGTTTTTT.

V gene TRBV20-1 combines with J gene TRBJ1-1; D uncertain. V was clipped by 3 bases and J by 0 bases, with 8 bases between them. In germline, CDR1 is DFQATT, CDR2 SNEGSKA (reference sequence). The CDR3 is 13 amino acids. CDR3 bases: TGCAGTGCTAGTATAGCTATGAACACTGAAGCTTTCTTT. This translates into CSASIAMNTEAFF.

CDR3 residues: CASSRGASTGEEQYF. The DNA for the CDR3 is TGTGCCAGCTCACGGGGGGCGTCGACAGGGGAAGAGCAGTACTTC. V and J are TRBV18 and TRBJ2-7, with 8 bases that match TRBD1. Trimming removed 4 bases from V and 7 bases from J; junction bases left unmatched: 12. The V gene's germline CDR1 is KGHSH and CDR2 LQKENI. The CDR3 runs to 15 residues. The full variable domain, in which reference TRBV18 and TRBJ2-7 provide the parts outside the CDR3, is NAGVMQNPRHLVRRRGQEARLRCSPMKGHSHVYWYRQLPEEGLKFMVYLQKENIIDESGMPKERFSAEFPKEGPSILRIQQVVRGDSAAYFCASSRGASTGEEQYFGPGTRLTVT.

V is TRBV2 and J is TRBJ2-3, with 10 bases matching TRBD1. V shed 3 bases, J shed 4 bases, and the junction held 7 bases outside the gene matches. Germline V gene sequence: CDR1 SNHLY, CDR2 FYNNEI. CDR3 size: 16 residues. CDR3 coding DNA: TGTGCCAGCAGTGATCGAGGACAGGGGGTCCCAGATACGCAGTATTTT. This codes for CASSDRGQGVPDTQYF.

This clone was detected only a few times. The chain joins TRBV6-6 to TRBJ2-2; the D is unclear. The CDR3 totals 13 residues. Germline V lookup: CDR1 MNHNY, CDR2 SVGAGI (reference sequence). V lost 7 bases, J lost 0 bases, and 6 bases lay in between. CDR3 loop: CASTRSNTGELFF. The CDR3 DNA reads TGTGCCAGCACCAGATCGAACACCGGGGAGCTGTTTTTT.

V usage is TRBV19 and J usage is TRBJ2-1, with TRBD2 matching 7 bases. J was trimmed by 8 bases and V by 4 bases; bases with no gene match: 5. The CDR3 has 13 amino acids. Germline assignment: CDR1 LNHDA and CDR2 SQIVND (reference sequence). The CDR3 DNA is TGTGCCAGTAGTAGCGGGAGTACATATGAGCAGTTCTTC. Encoded protein: CASSSGSTYEQFF.

The chain uses TRBV2 and TRBJ1-5, with 8 bases lining up with TRBD1. The CDR3 loop spans 15 amino acids. With 6 bases clipped from V and 6 bases from J, the junction kept 10 bases outside the gene matches. CDR1 is SNHLY, CDR2 FYNNEI, per germline. The CDR3 spells CASSPTSGGSQPQHF. In DNA form, the CDR3 reads TGTGCCAGCAGCCCCACTTCAGGGGGCAGTCAGCCCCAGCATTTT.

This chain joins TRBV18 and TRBJ1-5; 7 bases map to TRBD1. From germline, CDR1 is KGHSH and CDR2 LQKENI. This CDR3 has 16 amino acids. Losses at the gene ends were 0 bases for V and 3 bases for J; bases not matched to a gene: 5. The CDR3 loop reads CASSPPAQGDNQPQHF. CDR3 DNA: TGTGCCAGCTCACCACCGGCGCAGGGGGACAATCAGCCCCAGCATTTT.

The V call is TRBV28, the J call TRBJ2-3; 7 bases line up with TRBD1. J was trimmed by 7 bases and V by 5 bases; bases with no gene match: 9. Germline V gene lookup returns CDR1 MDHEN and CDR2 SYDVKM. This CDR3 is 14 amino acids long. CDR3 in amino acids: CASSGDTGDYTQYF. The CDR3 region has the DNA TGTGCCAGCAGTGGAGATACAGGGGATTATACGCAGTATTTT.

The genes are TRBV5-1 and TRBJ1-2, with D maybe TRBD1 (6 bases). Per the germline V gene, CDR1 is SGHRS and CDR2 is YFSETQ. The CDR3 has 13 amino acids. Trimming stripped 0 bases from V and 6 bases from J, with 9 bases between. The CDR3 is CASSLAGDHGYTF. In DNA form, the CDR3 reads TGCGCCAGCAGCTTGGCAGGGGACCATGGCTACACCTTC.

This chain links TRBV3-1 (or the pseudogene TRBV3-2) with TRBJ1-5; 9 positions agree with TRBD1. This CDR3 contains 15 residues. Germline-derived CDR1 and CDR2 are LGHDT and YNNKEL (reference sequence). After removal of 6 bases from V and 6 bases from J, the junction contained 9 bases not matched to a gene. CDR3 coding DNA: TGTGCCAGCAGTCCCGGGACAGGGAGTTTTCAGCCCCAGCATTTT. It yields the protein CASSPGTGSFQPQHF.